This is a list of T cell receptor beta chains from one sample in a study of shared clonotypes between healthy human individuals. The method was immunoSEQ multiplex PCR; TCRdb's version includes in-frame clones alone and lacks a portion of them. The profile shows a few million clones, about 92% of them singletons. The specimen sequenced was naive CD4+ T cells sorted from blood. The source of these receptors is a young man in good health. CDR3s include the opening cysteine and the closing phenylalanine or tryptophan. The order of the fields is J gene, D gene, clone size, V gene, CDR3 protein, CDR3 DNA. D genes are given only for firm matches. Clone size is given for some rows only: seen once, a few or many times, or a class if the clone is expanded.

J: TRBJ1-1; D: -; size: -; V: TRBV6-1; CDR3: CASSEGALSTEAFF; DNA: TGTGCCAGCAGTGAGGGGGCCCTAAGCACTGAAGCTTTCTTT
J: TRBJ1-1; D: TRBD1; size: few; V: TRBV14; CDR3: CASSLLEQGGTEAFF; DNA: TGTGCCAGCAGCCTTTTAGAGCAGGGGGGCACTGAAGCTTTCTTT
J: TRBJ2-6; D: -; size: -; V: TRBV6-4; CDR3: CASSPYSGANVLTF; DNA: TGTGCCAGCAGTCCGTACTCTGGGGCCAACGTCCTGACTTTC
J: TRBJ1-2; D: -; size: -; V: TRBV7-9; CDR3: CASSLAVGYTF; DNA: TGTGCCAGCAGCCTAGCCGTTGGCTACACCTTC
J: TRBJ2-3; D: -; size: -; V: TRBV7-3; CDR3: CASSLKQGQGTDTQYF; DNA: TGTGCCAGCAGCTTAAAACAGGGACAAGGCACAGATACGCAGTATTTT
J: TRBJ1-2; D: -; size: few; V: TRBV2; CDR3: CASSNGVGLYGYTF; DNA: TGTGCCAGCAGTAACGGAGTCGGACTGTATGGCTACACCTTC
J: TRBJ2-5; D: TRBD1; size: -; V: TRBV12-5; CDR3: CASGRGQGRETQYF; DNA: TGTGCTAGTGGTCGTGGACAGGGTCGGGAGACCCAGTACTTC
J: TRBJ1-1; D: -; size: -; V: TRBV10-3; CDR3: CAISESVGPNTEAFF; DNA: TGTGCCATCAGTGAGTCGGTCGGGCCGAACACTGAAGCTTTCTTT
J: TRBJ1-2; D: TRBD1; size: -; V: TRBV7-9; CDR3: CASSSEGTGGHADYGYTF; DNA: TGTGCCAGCAGCTCAGAAGGGACAGGGGGTCACGCTGACTATGGCTACACCTTC
J: TRBJ1-6; D: TRBD1; size: -; V: TRBV7-9; CDR3: CASSPYGQVSSYNSPLHF; DNA: TGTGCCAGCAGCCCCTATGGACAGGTCAGCTCCTATAATTCACCCCTCCACTTT
J: TRBJ1-1; D: -; size: -; V: TRBV19; CDR3: CASSIVLGGGTAEAFF; DNA: TGTGCCAGTAGTATAGTCTTGGGGGGTGGAACGGCTGAAGCTTTCTTT
J: TRBJ1-6; D: TRBD1; size: -; V: TRBV4-1; CDR3: CASSQGQLNSPLHF; DNA: TGCGCCAGCAGCCAGGGACAGCTAAATTCACCCCTCCACTTT
J: TRBJ2-1; D: -; size: -; V: TRBV5-1; CDR3: CASSLKGSGNEQFF; DNA: TGCGCCAGCAGCTTGAAGGGTAGCGGCAATGAGCAGTTCTTC
J: TRBJ2-1; D: -; size: -; V: TRBV7-9; CDR3: CASSFRGVGYNEQFF; DNA: TGTGCCAGCAGTTTTAGGGGAGTAGGGTACAATGAGCAGTTCTTC
J: TRBJ2-2; D: -; size: -; V: TRBV29-1; CDR3: CSVTTYTGELFF; DNA: TGCAGCGTTACGACTTACACCGGGGAGCTGTTTTTT
J: TRBJ1-2; D: -; size: few; V: TRBV30; CDR3: CAWSVQGGVGYTF; DNA: TGTGCCTGGAGTGTACAAGGCGGGGTAGGCTACACCTTC
J: TRBJ1-4; D: -; size: once; V: TRBV21-1; CDR3: CASSKTTPIRFNEKLFF; DNA: TGTGCCAGCAGCAAAACAACGCCCATCCGCTTTAATGAAAAACTGTTTTTT
J: TRBJ2-3; D: TRBD2; size: -; V: TRBV7-2; CDR3: CASSPRSSGRERTDTQYF; DNA: TGTGCCAGCAGCCCGCGATCGAGCGGGAGGGAACGCACAGATACGCAGTATTTT
J: TRBJ2-5; D: -; size: -; V: TRBV28; CDR3: CASNGDLLRRGETQYF; DNA: TGTGCCAGCAATGGGGACCTTCTACGGAGGGGAGAGACCCAGTACTTC
J: TRBJ1-6; D: -; size: -; V: TRBV6-1; CDR3: CAIPNREGVGSPLHF; DNA: TGTGCCATTCCTAACAGGGAAGGAGTTGGATCACCCCTCCACTTT
J: TRBJ2-7; D: -; size: -; V: TRBV18; CDR3: CASSPASAYEQYF; DNA: TGTGCCAGCTCACCAGCGTCTGCCTACGAGCAGTACTTC
J: TRBJ1-6; D: TRBD1; size: -; V: TRBV7-2; CDR3: CASSLARTGVIRTYNSPLHF; DNA: TGTGCCAGCAGCTTAGCGAGGACAGGGGTAATACGCACCTATAATTCACCCCTCCACTTT
J: TRBJ2-7; D: TRBD2; size: -; V: TRBV6-5; CDR3: CASKLAGGYEQYF; DNA: TGTGCCAGCAAGCTAGCGGGAGGCTACGAGCAGTACTTC
J: TRBJ1-5; D: TRBD1; size: -; V: TRBV6-1; CDR3: CASSGLGQGYYQPQHF; DNA: TGTGCCAGCAGTGGCCTCGGACAGGGGTACTACCAGCCCCAGCATTTT
J: TRBJ1-5; D: -; size: -; V: TRBV19; CDR3: CASSIASYSNQPQHF; DNA: TGTGCCAGTAGTATAGCTTCTTATAGCAATCAGCCCCAGCATTTT
J: TRBJ2-3; D: -; size: -; V: TRBV5-1; CDR3: CASSSRQDTDTQYF; DNA: TGCGCCAGCAGCTCCAGACAGGACACAGATACGCAGTATTTT
J: TRBJ2-7; D: -; size: -; V: TRBV7-2; CDR3: CASSSYRTGYEQYF; DNA: TGTGCCAGCAGCTCCTACAGGACCGGCTACGAGCAGTACTTC
J: TRBJ2-3; D: -; size: -; V: TRBV6-5; CDR3: CASSRRGDGTDTQYF; DNA: TGTGCCAGCAGCAGGAGGGGGGATGGCACAGATACGCAGTATTTT
J: TRBJ1-1; D: -; size: few; V: TRBV2; CDR3: CASSGTGIVRAFF; DNA: TGTGCCAGCAGCGGTACAGGGATCGTGAGAGCTTTCTTT
J: TRBJ1-1; D: TRBD1; size: -; V: TRBV5-4; CDR3: CASRPGGQGKANTEAFF; DNA: TGTGCCAGCAGGCCGGGGGGACAGGGGAAGGCGAACACTGAAGCTTTCTTT
J: TRBJ2-2; D: TRBD1; size: once; V: TRBV6-5; CDR3: CASSGTAPRVGELFF; DNA: TGTGCCAGCAGTGGGACAGCTCCTCGAGTCGGGGAGCTGTTTTTT
J: TRBJ1-2; D: TRBD1; size: few; V: TRBV2; CDR3: CASSPGQANYGYTF; DNA: TGTGCCAGCAGCCCCGGACAGGCCAACTATGGCTACACCTTC
J: TRBJ1-2; D: -; size: -; V: TRBV19; CDR3: CASSERRDGYTF; DNA: TGTGCCAGTAGTGAGAGGAGGGATGGCTACACCTTC
J: TRBJ2-3; D: TRBD2; size: -; V: TRBV28; CDR3: CASTQRAGGTTDTQYF; DNA: TGTGCCAGCACACAACGGGCGGGGGGAACCACAGATACGCAGTATTTT
J: TRBJ2-5; D: TRBD1; size: -; V: TRBV5-5; CDR3: CASSSDRDQETQYF; DNA: TGTGCCAGCAGCTCGGACAGGGACCAAGAGACCCAGTACTTC
J: TRBJ1-1; D: -; size: -; V: TRBV2; CDR3: CASVAFTEAFF; DNA: TGTGCCAGCGTAGCCTTCACTGAAGCTTTCTTT
J: TRBJ2-2; D: TRBD2; size: once; V: TRBV9; CDR3: CASSVRVAGGSGELFF; DNA: TGTGCCAGCAGCGTAAGGGTAGCGGGGGGTTCCGGGGAGCTGTTTTTT
J: TRBJ2-7; D: -; size: -; V: TRBV5-6; CDR3: CASSLRQGGMRPEQYF; DNA: TGTGCCAGCAGCCTAAGACAGGGAGGTATGCGGCCCGAGCAGTACTTC
J: TRBJ2-2; D: TRBD1; size: -; V: TRBV19; CDR3: CASSITRQGAMGELFF; DNA: TGTGCCAGTAGTATAACCCGACAGGGGGCAATGGGGGAGCTGTTTTTT
J: TRBJ1-5; D: -; size: -; V: TRBV10-3; CDR3: CAISGSRGLGEPQHF; DNA: TGTGCCATCAGTGGGTCGCGGGGGTTGGGCGAGCCCCAGCATTTT
J: TRBJ2-7; D: -; size: -; V: TRBV5-1; CDR3: CASSVVLAGASEQYF; DNA: TGCGCCAGCAGCGTGGTCCTAGCAGGAGCATCCGAGCAGTACTTC
J: TRBJ1-2; D: -; size: -; V: TRBV15; CDR3: CATSRDGSGGYTF; DNA: TGTGCCACCAGCAGAGATGGAAGCGGTGGCTACACCTTC